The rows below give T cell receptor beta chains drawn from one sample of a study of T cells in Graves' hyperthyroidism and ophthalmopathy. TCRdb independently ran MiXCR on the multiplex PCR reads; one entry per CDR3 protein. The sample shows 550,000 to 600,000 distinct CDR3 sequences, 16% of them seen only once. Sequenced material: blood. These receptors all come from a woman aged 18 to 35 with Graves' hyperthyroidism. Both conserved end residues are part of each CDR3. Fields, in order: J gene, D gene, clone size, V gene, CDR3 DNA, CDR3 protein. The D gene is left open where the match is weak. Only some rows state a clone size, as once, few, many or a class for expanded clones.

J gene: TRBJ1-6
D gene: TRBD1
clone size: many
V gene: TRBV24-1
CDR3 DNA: TGTGCCACCAGTGATTCCCAGGGGGGAATCAATTCACCCCTCCACTTT
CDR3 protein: CATSDSQGGINSPLHF

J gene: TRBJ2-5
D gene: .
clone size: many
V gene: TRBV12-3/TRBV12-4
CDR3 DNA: TGTGCCAGCAGTTTCCGGGGGAGTCAAGAGACCCAGTACTTC
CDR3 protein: CASSFRGSQETQYF

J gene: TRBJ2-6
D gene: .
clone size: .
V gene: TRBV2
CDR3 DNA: TGTGCCAGCAGTGCAAGGAAGGGCTCTGGGGCCAACGTCCTGACTTTC
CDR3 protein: CASSARKGSGANVLTF

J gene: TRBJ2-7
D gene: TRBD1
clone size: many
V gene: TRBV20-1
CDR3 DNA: TGCAGTGCCGTCGACAGGGGGCCCTACGAGCAGTACTTC
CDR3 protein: CSAVDRGPYEQYF

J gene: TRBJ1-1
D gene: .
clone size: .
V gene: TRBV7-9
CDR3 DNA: TGTGCCAGCAGCCGCTCGACAGGCGCCATTGAAGCTTTCTTT
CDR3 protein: CASSRSTGAIEAFF

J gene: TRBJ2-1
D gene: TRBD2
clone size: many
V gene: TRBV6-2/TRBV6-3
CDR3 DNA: TGTGCCAGCAGTCTTACTAGCGGGGGGACCAATGAGCAGTTCTTC
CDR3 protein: CASSLTSGGTNEQFF

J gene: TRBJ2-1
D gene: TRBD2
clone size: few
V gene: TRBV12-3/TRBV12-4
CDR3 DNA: TGTGCCAGCACCCAAGCGGGAGGGCGTTACAATGAGCAGTTCTTC
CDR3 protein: CASTQAGGRYNEQFF

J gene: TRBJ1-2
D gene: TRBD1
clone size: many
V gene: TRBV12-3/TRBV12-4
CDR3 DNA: TGTGCCAGCAGCACCGGGACAGTTAGTGGCTACACCTTC
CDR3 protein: CASSTGTVSGYTF

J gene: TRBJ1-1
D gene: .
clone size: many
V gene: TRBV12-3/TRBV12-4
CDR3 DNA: TGTGCCAGCAGAAACCGGGGGGCAGGGCGGGACACTGAAGCTTTCTTT
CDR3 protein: CASRNRGAGRDTEAFF

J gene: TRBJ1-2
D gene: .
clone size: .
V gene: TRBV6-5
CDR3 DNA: TGTGCCAGCATTAGACAGGTGGGGCCCTATGGCTACACCTTC
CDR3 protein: CASIRQVGPYGYTF

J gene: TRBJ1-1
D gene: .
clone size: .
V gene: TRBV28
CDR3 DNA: TGTGCCAGTCTACTAAGGGACACTGAAGCTTTCTTT
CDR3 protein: CASLLRDTEAFF

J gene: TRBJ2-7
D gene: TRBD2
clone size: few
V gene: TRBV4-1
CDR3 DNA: TGCGCCAGCAGCCAAGGTTATAGCGGGGGGGCTTACGAGCAGTACTTC
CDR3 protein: CASSQGYSGGAYEQYF

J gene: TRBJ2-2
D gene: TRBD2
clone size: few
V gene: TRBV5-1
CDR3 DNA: TGCGCCAGCAGCGCACTAGCGGGGAACACCGGGGAGCTGTTTTTT
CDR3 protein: CASSALAGNTGELFF

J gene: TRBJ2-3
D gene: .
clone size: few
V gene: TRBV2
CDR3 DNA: TGTGCCAGCGCCACAGGGAGCACAGATACGCAGTATTTT
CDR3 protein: CASATGSTDTQYF

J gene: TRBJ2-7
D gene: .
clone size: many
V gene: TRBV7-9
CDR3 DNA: TGTGCCAGCAGCTCTGCCGCACAGGCCACCTACGAGCAGTACTTC
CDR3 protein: CASSSAAQATYEQYF

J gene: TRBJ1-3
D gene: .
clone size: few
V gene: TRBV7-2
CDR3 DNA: TGTGCCAGCACTCGACAGTCCTCTGGAAACACCATATATTTT
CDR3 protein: CASTRQSSGNTIYF

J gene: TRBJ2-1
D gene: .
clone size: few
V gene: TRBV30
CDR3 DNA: TGTGCCTGGAGTGGGCGTTCTACTACCTACAATGAGCAGTTCTTC
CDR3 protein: CAWSGRSTTYNEQFF

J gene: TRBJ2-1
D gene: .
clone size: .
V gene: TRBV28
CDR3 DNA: TGTGCCAGCAGTTTATCGCGAGGAAGCTACAATGAGCAGTCCTTC
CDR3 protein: CASSLSRGSYNEQSF

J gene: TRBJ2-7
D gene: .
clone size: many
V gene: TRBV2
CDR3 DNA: TGTGCCAGCAGGCCCGGGATCTCCTACGAGCAGTACTTC
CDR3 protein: CASRPGISYEQYF

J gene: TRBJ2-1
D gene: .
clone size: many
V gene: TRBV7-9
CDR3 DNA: TGTGCCAGCAGCTTAGCCCACCTGGAGCAGTTCTTC
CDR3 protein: CASSLAHLEQFF

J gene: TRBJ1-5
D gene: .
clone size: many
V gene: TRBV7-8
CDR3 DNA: TGTGCCAGCAGACCCCGGCAGGGGAATCAGCCCCAGCATTTT
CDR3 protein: CASRPRQGNQPQHF

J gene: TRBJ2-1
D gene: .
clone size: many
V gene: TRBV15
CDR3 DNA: TGTGCCACCAGCAGAGATCCCAACTTGCCTCTGTCTGACAATGAGCAGTTCTTC
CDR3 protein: CATSRDPNLPLSDNEQFF

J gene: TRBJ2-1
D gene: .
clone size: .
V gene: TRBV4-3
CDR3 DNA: TGCGCCAGCAGCCAAGGGGCCCTTGGAAGGAACTCCTACAATGAGCAGTTCTTC
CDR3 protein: CASSQGALGRNSYNEQFF

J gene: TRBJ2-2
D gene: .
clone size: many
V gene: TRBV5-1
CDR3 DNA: TGCGCCAGCAGCTTGGATCTAGCGAGCACCGGGGAGCTGTTTTTT
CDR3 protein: CASSLDLASTGELFF

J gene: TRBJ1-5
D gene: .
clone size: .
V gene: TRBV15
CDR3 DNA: TGTGCCACCAGCAGAGATAAAGGCAATCAGCCCCAGCATTTT
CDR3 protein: CATSRDKGNQPQHF